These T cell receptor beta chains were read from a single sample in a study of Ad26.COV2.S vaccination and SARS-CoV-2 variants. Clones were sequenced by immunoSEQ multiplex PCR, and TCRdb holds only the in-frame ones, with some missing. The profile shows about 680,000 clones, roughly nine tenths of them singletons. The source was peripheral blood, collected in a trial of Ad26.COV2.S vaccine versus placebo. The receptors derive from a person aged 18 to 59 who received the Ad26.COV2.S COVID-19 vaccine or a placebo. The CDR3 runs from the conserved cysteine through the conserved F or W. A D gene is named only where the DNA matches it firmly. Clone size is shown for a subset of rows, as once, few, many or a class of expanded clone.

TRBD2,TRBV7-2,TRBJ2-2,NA,TGTGCCAGCAGCCAATCCGGGGCTAGCGGGACTCCCGGGGAGCTGTTTTTT,CASSQSGASGTPGELFF
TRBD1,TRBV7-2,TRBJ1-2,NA,TGTGCCAGCAGCTTAGTCGGGACAGGAACTAACTATGGCTACACCTTC,CASSLVGTGTNYGYTF
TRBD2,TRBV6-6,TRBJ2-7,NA,TGTGCCAGCAGTGGGGGGGTAGTCGACGAGCAGTACTTC,CASSGGVVDEQYF
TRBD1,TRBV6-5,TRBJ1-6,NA,TGTGCCAGCAGTTACGGATGGACAGGGATTAATTCACCCCTCCACTTT,CASSYGWTGINSPLHF
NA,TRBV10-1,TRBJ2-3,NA,TGCGCCAGCAGTGAGAAGGGTAGGAGCACAGATACGCAGTATTTT,CASSEKGRSTDTQYF
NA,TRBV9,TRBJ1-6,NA,TGTGCCAGCAGCGAGGGGGGACGGAAAAATTCACCCCTCCACTTT,CASSEGGRKNSPLHF
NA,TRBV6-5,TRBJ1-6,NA,TGTGCCGCGCACGAGGATTGGTCACCCCTCCACTTT,CAAHEDWSPLHF
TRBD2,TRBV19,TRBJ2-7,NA,TGTGCCAGTAGTATAGGAGCGGGGGAACCCTACGAGCAGTACTTC,CASSIGAGEPYEQYF
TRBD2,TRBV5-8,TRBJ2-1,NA,TGTGCCAGCAGCTTCACGGGAGGGCCATGGAATGAGCAGTTCTTC,CASSFTGGPWNEQFF
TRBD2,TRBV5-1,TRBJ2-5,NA,TGCGCCAGCAGCTTGGTAGCGGGAGCGGTAGAGACCCAGTACTTC,CASSLVAGAVETQYF
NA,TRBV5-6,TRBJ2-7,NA,TGTGCCAGCAGCTTCGGGGGATCCTCCTACGAGCAGTACTTC,CASSFGGSSYEQYF
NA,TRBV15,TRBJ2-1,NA,TGTGCCACCAGCGGGGGATACAATGAGCAGTTCTTC,CATSGGYNEQFF
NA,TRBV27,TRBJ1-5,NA,TGTGCCAGCAGTCTATTAGCAGTAGGAGGCGAGGACAATCAGCCCCAGCATTTT,CASSLLAVGGEDNQPQHF
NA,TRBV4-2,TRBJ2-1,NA,TGTGCCAGCAGCCAAGATTCAGCCTCCTACAATGAGCAGTTCTTC,CASSQDSASYNEQFF
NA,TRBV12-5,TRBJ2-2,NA,TGTGCTAGTGGTACCACCTATTCCGGGGAGCTGTTTTTT,CASGTTYSGELFF
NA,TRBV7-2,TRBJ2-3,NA,TGTGCCAGCAGCTTAGCTTCCGGAAGCACAGATACGCAGTATTTT,CASSLASGSTDTQYF
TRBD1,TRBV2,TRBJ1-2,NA,TGTGCCAGCAGTGAAGGTACACCGGACAGGGGAAGTAGGGGCTACACCTTC,CASSEGTPDRGSRGYTF
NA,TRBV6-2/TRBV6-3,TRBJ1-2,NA,TGTGCCAGCAGTTACTCCAACTATGGCTACACCTTC,CASSYSNYGYTF
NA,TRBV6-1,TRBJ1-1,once,TGTGCCAGCAGTGAAGCGCGAGACACTGAAGCTTTCTTT,CASSEARDTEAFF
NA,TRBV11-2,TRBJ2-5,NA,TGTGCCAGCAGCCCCCGGACACTGTCTCAAGAGACCCAGTACTTC,CASSPRTLSQETQYF
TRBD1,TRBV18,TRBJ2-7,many,TGTGCCAGCTCACCACCGTGGCAGGGGGACGAGCAGTACTTC,CASSPPWQGDEQYF
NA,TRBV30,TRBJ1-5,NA,TGTGCCTGGAGTCGGGAGGGAGGACAGCCCCAGCATTTT,CAWSREGGQPQHF
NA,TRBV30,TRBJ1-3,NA,TGTGCCTGGAGTGTCGTCTCTGGAAACACCATATATTTT,CAWSVVSGNTIYF
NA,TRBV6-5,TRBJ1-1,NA,TGTGCCAGCAGTTACGGCAGGGAGGAGGCTTTCTTT,CASSYGREEAFF
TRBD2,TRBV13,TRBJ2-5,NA,TGTGCCAGCAGCTTAGGGGGACTAGCGGGAGCGGGGGAGACCCAGTACTTC,CASSLGGLAGAGETQYF
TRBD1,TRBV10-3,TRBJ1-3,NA,TGTGCCATCAGCACCGGGGGACAGGGGAACGGAAACACCATATATTTT,CAISTGGQGNGNTIYF
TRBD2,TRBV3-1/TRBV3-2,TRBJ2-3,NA,TGTGCCAGCAGCCAAAGGCGGGGGGTCACAGATACGCAGTATTTT,CASSQRRGVTDTQYF
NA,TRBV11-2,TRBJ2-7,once,TGTGCCAGCAGCTTAGCCCTCTACGAGCAGTACTTC,CASSLALYEQYF
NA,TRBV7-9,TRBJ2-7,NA,TGTGCCAGCAGCCCCGGGGACGGCTCCTACGAGCAGTACTTC,CASSPGDGSYEQYF
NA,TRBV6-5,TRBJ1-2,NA,TGTGCCAGCAGTTACTCGAGCCCCGGGATCTATGGCTACACCTTC,CASSYSSPGIYGYTF
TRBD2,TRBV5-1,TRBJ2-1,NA,TGCGCCAGCAGCTTGGGGGTCGGCGGGAGTACCTACAATGAGCAGTTCTTC,CASSLGVGGSTYNEQFF
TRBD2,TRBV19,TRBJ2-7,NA,TGTGCCAGTAGTTCCATCTACGGGACTAGCGGCTACGAGCAGTACTTC,CASSSIYGTSGYEQYF
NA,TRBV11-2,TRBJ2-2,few,TGTGCCAGCAGCCTGAGGGGGGACACCGGGGAGCTGTTTTTT,CASSLRGDTGELFF
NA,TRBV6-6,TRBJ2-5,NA,TGTGCCAGCAGTCTTAGAAGAGGGAAAGAGACCCAGTACTTC,CASSLRRGKETQYF
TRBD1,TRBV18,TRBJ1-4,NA,TGTGCCAGCTCACCAATAACAGGGGGTGGAGAAAAACTGTTTTTT,CASSPITGGGEKLFF
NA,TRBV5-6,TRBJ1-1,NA,TGTGCCAGCAGACGGAGGCCCCTAATGAACACTGAAGCTTTCTTT,CASRRRPLMNTEAFF
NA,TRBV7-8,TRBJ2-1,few,TGTGCCAGCAGCTTTGGGTACGGGGCCCCACATGAGCAGTTCTTC,CASSFGYGAPHEQFF
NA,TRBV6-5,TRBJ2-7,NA,TGTGCCAGCGCTCCCGGGCCACGGGCCGCCTACGAGCAGTACTTC,CASAPGPRAAYEQYF
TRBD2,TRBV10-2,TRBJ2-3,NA,TGCGCCAGCAGTGATCGGCTAGCGGGAGCAGATACGCAGTATTTT,CASSDRLAGADTQYF
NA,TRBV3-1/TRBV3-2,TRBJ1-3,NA,TGTGCCAGCAGCCAAGAGAACACCATATATTTT,CASSQENTIYF
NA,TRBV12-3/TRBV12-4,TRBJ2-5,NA,TGTGCCAGCAGTCCCCAGGTCCAAGAGACCCAGTACTTC,CASSPQVQETQYF
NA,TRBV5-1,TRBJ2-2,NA,TGCGCCAGCAGCTTGACGGGACAGAACACCGGGGAGCTGTTTTTT,CASSLTGQNTGELFF
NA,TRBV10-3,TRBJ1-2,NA,TGTGCCATCAGTGGGGTGCAGGAAGGTAACTATGGCTACACCTTC,CAISGVQEGNYGYTF
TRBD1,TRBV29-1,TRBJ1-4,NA,TGCAGCGTTACCTCCGGCAGGGGGCCACGAGGTGAAAAACTGTTTTTT,CSVTSGRGPRGEKLFF
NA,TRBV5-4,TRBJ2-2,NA,TGTGCCAGCAGCGCACTGACTTCTTTGGGGACCGGGGAGCTGTTTTTT,CASSALTSLGTGELFF
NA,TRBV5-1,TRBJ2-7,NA,TGCGCCAGCAGCTTGGGCCGGACAGATACCTACGAGCAGTACTTC,CASSLGRTDTYEQYF
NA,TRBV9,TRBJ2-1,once,TGTGCCAGCAGCGTAGCTACGTCGACTCTCAATGAGCAGTTCTTC,CASSVATSTLNEQFF
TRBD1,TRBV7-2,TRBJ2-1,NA,TGTGCCAGCAGCTTAGGACAGGGAGCCTACAATGAGCAGTTCTTC,CASSLGQGAYNEQFF
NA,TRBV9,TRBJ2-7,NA,TGTGCCAGCAGCGTAGCCGCGACAATTCAATACGAGCAGTACTTC,CASSVAATIQYEQYF
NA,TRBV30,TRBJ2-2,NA,TGTGCCTGCGCAGGGTTCGACACCGGGGAGCTGTTTTTT,CACAGFDTGELFF
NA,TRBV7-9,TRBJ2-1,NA,TGTGCCAGCAGCCTTCTAAGGCCGTACAATGAGCAGTTCTTC,CASSLLRPYNEQFF
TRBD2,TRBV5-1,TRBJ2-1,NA,TGCGCCAGCAGCTTGTCACTAGCGGGCAGGAATGAGCAGTTCTTC,CASSLSLAGRNEQFF
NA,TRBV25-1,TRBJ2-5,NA,TGTGCCAGCAGTTCCCCCCAGGGCCCCCAAGAGACCCAGTACTTC,CASSSPQGPQETQYF
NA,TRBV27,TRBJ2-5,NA,TGTGCCAGCAGTTCCCCGCAGGGCGGGCGGGAGACCCAGTACTTC,CASSSPQGGRETQYF
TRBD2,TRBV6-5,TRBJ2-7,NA,TGTGCCAGCAGTTCCCAGTTAGCGGGGGGCTACGAGCAGTACTTC,CASSSQLAGGYEQYF
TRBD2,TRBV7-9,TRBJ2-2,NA,TGTGCCAGCAGCCCCCAGGCTAGCGGGAGGCCCCCGAACACCGGGGAGCTGTTTTTT,CASSPQASGRPPNTGELFF
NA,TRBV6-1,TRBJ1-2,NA,TGTGCCAGCAGTGAAGAAGGGGGGTATGGCTACACCTTC,CASSEEGGYGYTF
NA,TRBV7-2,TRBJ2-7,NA,TGTGCCAGCAGCCAAGATTACAGGGCCGAGCAGTACTTC,CASSQDYRAEQYF
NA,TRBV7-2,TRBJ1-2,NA,TGTGCCAGCAGCCAAAACGCAGGACCAGCTAACTATGGCTACACCTTC,CASSQNAGPANYGYTF
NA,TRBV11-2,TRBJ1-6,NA,TGTGCCAGCAGCTTAGAGGGTCTGGATTCACCCCTCCACTTT,CASSLEGLDSPLHF